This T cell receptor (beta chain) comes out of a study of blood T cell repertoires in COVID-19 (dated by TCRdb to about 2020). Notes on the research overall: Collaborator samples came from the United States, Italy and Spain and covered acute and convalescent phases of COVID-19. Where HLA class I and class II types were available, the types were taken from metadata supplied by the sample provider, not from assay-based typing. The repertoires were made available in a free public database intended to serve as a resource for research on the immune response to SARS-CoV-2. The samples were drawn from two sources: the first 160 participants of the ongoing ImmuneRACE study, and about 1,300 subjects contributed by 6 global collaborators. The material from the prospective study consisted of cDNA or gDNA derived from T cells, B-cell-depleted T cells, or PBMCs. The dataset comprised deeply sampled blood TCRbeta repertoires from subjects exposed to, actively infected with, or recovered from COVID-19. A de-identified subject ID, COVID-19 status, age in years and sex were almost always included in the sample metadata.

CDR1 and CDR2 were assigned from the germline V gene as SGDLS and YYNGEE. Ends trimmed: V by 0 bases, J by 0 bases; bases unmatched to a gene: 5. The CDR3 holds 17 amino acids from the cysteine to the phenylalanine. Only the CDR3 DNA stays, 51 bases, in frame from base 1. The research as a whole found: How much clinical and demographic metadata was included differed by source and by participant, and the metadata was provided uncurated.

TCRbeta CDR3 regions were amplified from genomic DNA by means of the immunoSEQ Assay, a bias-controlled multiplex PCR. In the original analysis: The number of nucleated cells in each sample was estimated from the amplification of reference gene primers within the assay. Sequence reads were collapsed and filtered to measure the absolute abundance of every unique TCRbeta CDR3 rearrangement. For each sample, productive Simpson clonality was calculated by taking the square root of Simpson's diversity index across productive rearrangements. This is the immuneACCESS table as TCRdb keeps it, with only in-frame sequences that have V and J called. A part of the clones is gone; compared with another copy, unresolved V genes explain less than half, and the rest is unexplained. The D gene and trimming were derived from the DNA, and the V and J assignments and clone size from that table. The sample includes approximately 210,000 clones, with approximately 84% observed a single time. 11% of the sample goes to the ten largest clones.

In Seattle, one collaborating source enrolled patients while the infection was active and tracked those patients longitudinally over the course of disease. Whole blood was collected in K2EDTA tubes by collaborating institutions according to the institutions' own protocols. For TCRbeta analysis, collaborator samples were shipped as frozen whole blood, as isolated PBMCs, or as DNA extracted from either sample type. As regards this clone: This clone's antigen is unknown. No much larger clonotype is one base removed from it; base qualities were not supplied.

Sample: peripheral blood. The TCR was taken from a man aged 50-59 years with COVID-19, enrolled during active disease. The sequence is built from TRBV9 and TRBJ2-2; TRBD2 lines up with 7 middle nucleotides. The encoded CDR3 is CASSVVDGGANTGELFF. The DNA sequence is TGTGCCAGCAGCGTAGTTGATGGGGGGGCGAACACCGGGGAGCTGTTTTTT.